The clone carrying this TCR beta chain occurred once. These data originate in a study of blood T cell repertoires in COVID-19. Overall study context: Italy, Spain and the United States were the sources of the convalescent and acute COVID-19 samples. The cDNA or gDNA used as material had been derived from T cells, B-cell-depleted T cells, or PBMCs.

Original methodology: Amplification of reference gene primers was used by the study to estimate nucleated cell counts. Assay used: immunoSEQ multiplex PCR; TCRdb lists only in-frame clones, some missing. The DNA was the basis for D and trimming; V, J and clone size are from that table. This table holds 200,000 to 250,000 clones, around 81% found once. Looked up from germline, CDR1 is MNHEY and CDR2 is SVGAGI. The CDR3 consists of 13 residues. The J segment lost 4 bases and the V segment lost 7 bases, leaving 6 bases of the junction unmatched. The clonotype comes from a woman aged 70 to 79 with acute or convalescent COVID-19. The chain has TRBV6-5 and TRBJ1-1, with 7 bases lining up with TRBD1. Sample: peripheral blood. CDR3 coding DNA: TGTGCCAGCACCCCCCCAGGGGGCACTGAAGCTTTCTTT. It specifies CASTPPGGTEAFF.